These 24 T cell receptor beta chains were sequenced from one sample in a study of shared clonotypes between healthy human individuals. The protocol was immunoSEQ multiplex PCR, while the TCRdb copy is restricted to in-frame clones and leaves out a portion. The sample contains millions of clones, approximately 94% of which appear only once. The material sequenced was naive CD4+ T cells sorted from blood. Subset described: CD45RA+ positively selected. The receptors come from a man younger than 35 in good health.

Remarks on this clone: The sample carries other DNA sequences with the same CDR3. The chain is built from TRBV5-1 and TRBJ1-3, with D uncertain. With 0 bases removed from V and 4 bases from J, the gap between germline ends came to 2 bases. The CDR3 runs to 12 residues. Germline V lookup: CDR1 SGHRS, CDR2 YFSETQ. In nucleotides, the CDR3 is TGCGCCAGCAGCTTGGAGGGAAACACCATATATTTT. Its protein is CASSLEGNTIYF.

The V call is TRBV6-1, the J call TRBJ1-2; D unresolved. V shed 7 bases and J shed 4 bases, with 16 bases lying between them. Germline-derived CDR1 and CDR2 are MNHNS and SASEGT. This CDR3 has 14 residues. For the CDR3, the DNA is TGTGCCAGCAACAAAGACTTTTCGGCCTATGGCTACACCTTC. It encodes CASNKDFSAYGYTF.

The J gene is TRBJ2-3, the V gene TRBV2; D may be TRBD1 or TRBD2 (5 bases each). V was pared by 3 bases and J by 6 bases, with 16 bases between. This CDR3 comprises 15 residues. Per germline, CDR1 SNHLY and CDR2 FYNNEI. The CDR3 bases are TGTGCCAGCAGTGAGCGGGCTTTTTGGGGGGATACGCAGTATTTT. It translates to CASSERAFWGDTQYF.

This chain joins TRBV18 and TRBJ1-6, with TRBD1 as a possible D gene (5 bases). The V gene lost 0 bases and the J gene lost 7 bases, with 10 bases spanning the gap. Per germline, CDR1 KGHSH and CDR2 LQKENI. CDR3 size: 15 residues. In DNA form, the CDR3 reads TGTGCCAGCTCACCACCGACGACAGCAAATTCACCCCTCCACTTT. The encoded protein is CASSPPTTANSPLHF.

CDR3 sequence reads: CASSDLSYEQYF. CDR3 in DNA: TGTGCCAGCAGTGACCTCTCCTACGAGCAGTACTTC. The chain couples TRBV2 to TRBJ2-7; D gene ambiguous. CDR1 and CDR2 (germline): SNHLY, FYNNEI. Trimming shortened V by 3 bases and J by 0 bases, and 3 bases separated the two germline ends. CDR3 size: 12 residues.

The CDR3 sequence: CACTSGPSYEQYF. The CDR3 bases are TGTGCCTGTACTAGCGGACCCTCCTACGAGCAGTACTTC. J is TRBJ2-7 and V is TRBV30; 8 positions agree with TRBD2. CDR3 length: 13 residues. The germline V gene encodes CDR1 GTSNPN and CDR2 SVGIG (reference sequence). V gave up 6 bases and J gave up 0 bases; unmatched junction bases: 4.

The CDR3 DNA reads as TGCGCCAGCAGCCGAGGTCGGACTAGCGGGGGGTCTAGCACAGATACGCAGTATTTT. It specifies CASSRGRTSGGSSTDTQYF. This chain joins TRBV5-1 and TRBJ2-3; 14 nucleotides align to TRBD2. The CDR3 consists of 19 residues. CDR1 is SGHRS, CDR2 YFSETQ, per germline. The junction had 10 bases not matched to a gene; V was cut back by 4 bases and J by 0 bases.

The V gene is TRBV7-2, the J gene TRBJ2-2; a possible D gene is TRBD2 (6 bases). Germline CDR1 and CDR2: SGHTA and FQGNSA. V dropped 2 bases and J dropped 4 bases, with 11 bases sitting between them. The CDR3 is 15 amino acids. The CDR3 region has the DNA TGTGCCAGCAGCTTACGGAGGGCCGTCACCGGGGAGCTGTTTTTT. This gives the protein CASSLRRAVTGELFF.

The CDR3 coding sequence is TGTGCCAGCAGCTCCGCCCTCCGGGAAGAAGCTTTCTTT. This gives the protein CASSSALREEAFF. The chain uses TRBV5-4 and TRBJ1-1; D ambiguous. The length of the CDR3 is 13 residues. Trimming shortened V by 3 bases and J by 8 bases, and 14 bases separated the two germline ends. The germline gives CDR1 SGHNT, CDR2 YYREEE (reference sequence).

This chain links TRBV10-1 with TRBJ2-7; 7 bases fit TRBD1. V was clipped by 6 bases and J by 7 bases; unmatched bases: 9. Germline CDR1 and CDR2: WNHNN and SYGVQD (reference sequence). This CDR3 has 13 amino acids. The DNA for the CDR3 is TGCGCCAGCAGCCCTGGACAGGTAGGGGAGCAGTACTTC. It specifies CASSPGQVGEQYF.

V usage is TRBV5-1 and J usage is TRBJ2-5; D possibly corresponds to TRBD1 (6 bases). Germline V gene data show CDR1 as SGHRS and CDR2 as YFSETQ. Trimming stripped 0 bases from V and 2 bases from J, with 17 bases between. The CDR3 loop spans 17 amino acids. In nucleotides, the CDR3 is TGCGCCAGCAGCTTGGGTGGCGGACAGAAGTTACAAGAGACCCAGTACTTC. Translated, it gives CASSLGGGQKLQETQYF.

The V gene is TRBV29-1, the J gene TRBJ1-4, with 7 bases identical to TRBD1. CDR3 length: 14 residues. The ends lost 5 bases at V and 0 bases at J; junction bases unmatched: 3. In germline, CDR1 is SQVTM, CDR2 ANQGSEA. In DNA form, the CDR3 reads TGCAGCGTTTCTACAGGGGCAACTAATGAAAAACTGTTTTTT. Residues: CSVSTGATNEKLFF. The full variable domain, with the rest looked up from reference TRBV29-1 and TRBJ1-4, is SAVISQKPSRDICQRGTSLTIQCQVDSQVTMMFWYRQQPGQSLTLIATANQGSEATYESGFVIDKFPISRPNLTFSTLTVSNMSPEDSSIYLCSVSTGATNEKLFFGSGTQLSVL.

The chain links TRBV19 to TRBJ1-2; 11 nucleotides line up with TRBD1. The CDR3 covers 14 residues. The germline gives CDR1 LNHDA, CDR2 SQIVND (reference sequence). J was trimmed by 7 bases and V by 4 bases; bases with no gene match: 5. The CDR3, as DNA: TGTGCCAGTAGTACCGGACAGGGGGCATCTGGCTACACCTTC. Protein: CASSTGQGASGYTF.

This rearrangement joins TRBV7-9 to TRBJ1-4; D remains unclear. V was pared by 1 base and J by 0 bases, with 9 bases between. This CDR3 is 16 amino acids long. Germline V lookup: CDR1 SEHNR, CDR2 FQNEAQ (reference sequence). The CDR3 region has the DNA TGTGCCAGCAGCTTAGATCGGGTTACAACTAATGAAAAACTGTTTTTT. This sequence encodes CASSLDRVTTNEKLFF. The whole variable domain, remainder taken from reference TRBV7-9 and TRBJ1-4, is DTGVSQNPRHKITKRGQNVTFRCDPISEHNRLYWYRQTLGQGPEFLTYFQNEAQLEKSRLLSDRFSAERPKGSFSTLEIQRTEQGDSAMYLCASSLDRVTTNEKLFFGSGTQLSVL.

The CDR3 nucleotides read TGTGCCAGCAGCCATTTAGGTTCCGGGGAGCTGTTTTTT. It is translated as CASSHLGSGELFF. The chain couples TRBV14 to TRBJ2-2, with D unresolved. Per the germline V gene, CDR1 is SGHDN and CDR2 is FVKESK. The CDR3 is made up of 13 amino acids. Trimming left V 3 bases short and J 6 bases short, with 8 bases between.

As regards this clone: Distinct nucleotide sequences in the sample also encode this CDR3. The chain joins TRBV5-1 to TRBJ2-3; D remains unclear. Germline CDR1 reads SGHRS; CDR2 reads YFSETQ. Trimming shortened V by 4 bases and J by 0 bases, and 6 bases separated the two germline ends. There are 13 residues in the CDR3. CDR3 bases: TGCGCCAGCAGCAGCCTAAGCACAGATACGCAGTATTTT. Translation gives CASSSLSTDTQYF.

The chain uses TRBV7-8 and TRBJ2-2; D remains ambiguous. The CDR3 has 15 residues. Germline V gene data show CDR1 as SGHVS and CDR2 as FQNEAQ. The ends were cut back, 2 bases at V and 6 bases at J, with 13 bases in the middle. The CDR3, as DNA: TGTGCCAGCAGCTTAACTTCTGCGGCAGCCGGGGAGCTGTTTTTT. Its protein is CASSLTSAAAGELFF.

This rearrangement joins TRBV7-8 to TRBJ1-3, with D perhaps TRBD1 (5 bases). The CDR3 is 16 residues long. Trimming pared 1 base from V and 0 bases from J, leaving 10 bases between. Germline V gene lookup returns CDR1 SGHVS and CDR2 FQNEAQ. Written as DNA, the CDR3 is TGTGCCAGCAGCTTAGGGTCGGGGGACTCTGGAAACACCATATATTTT. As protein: CASSLGSGDSGNTIYF.

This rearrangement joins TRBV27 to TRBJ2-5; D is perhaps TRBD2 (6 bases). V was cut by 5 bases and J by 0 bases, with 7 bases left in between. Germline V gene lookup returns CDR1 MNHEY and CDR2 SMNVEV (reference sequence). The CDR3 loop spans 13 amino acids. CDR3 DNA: TGTGCCAGCAGTAGGGACTACCAAGAGACCCAGTACTTC. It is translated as CASSRDYQETQYF.

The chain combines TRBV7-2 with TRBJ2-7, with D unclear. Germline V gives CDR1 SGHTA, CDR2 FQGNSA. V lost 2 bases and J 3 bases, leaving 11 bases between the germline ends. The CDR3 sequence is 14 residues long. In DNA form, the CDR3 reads TGTGCCAGCAGCTTATCCGGTCGCCTCTACGAGCAGTACTTC. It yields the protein CASSLSGRLYEQYF.

The CDR3 coding sequence is TGTGCCAGCAGCCCCGGGTCGGTGGAGACCCAGTACTTC. Protein: CASSPGSVETQYF. V and J are TRBV9 and TRBJ2-5; D gene unclear. The CDR3 runs 13 residues. V dropped 4 bases and J dropped 5 bases, with 12 bases sitting between them. Germline V lookup: CDR1 SGDLS, CDR2 YYNGEE.

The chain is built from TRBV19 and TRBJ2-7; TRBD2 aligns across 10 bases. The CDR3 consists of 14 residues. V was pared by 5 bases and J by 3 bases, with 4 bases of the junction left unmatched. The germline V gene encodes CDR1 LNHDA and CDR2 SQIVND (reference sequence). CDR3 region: CASSHRLAGYEQYF. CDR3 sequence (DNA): TGTGCCAGTAGTCATCGACTAGCGGGCTACGAGCAGTACTTC.

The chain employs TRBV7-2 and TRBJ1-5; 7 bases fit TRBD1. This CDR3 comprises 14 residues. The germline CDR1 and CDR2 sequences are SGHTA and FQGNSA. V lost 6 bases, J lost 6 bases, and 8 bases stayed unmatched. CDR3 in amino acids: CASSFTGASQPQHF. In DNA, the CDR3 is TGTGCCAGCAGTTTTACAGGGGCGAGTCAGCCCCAGCATTTT.

CDR3 loop: CASSSRAERPYEQYF. The DNA for the CDR3 is TGCGCCAGCAGCAGTCGGGCCGAGAGACCCTACGAGCAGTACTTC. The chain joins TRBV5-1 to TRBJ2-7; no clear D gene. This CDR3 is 15 amino acids long. Germline V gene data show CDR1 as SGHRS and CDR2 as YFSETQ. Between the trimmed V and J ends, which lost 4 bases and 2 bases, there was a span of 16 bases.